Presented here are 10 T cell receptor beta chains from one specimen sequenced in a study of blood T cell repertoires in COVID-19. Libraries were prepared by immunoSEQ multiplex PCR; TCRdb keeps only in-frame clonotypes and omits some of them. The sample holds around 290,000 clones; 90% are singletons and the top ten take 0.95% to 1.2%. Sequenced: PBMCs or T cells enriched from blood (not recorded which). The receptors here all came from a woman aged 30 to 39 who had recovered from COVID-19.

CDR3 region: CASSQLAGAYNEQFF. The CDR3 nucleotides are TGTGCCAGCAGCCAACTAGCGGGAGCTTACAATGAGCAGTTCTTC. This rearrangement joins TRBV3-1 (or the pseudogene TRBV3-2) to TRBJ2-1; 10 bases are a match to TRBD2. V trimming: 2 bases; J trimming: 4 bases; junction bases outside the gene matches: 2. The CDR3 is 15 residues long. CDR1 and CDR2 (germline): LGHDT, YNNKEL (reference sequence).

The chain is built from TRBV10-1 and TRBJ2-5; D not certain. The CDR3 length is 12 residues. V was trimmed by 2 bases and J by 9 bases, leaving 10 bases between them. Germline V gene data show CDR1 as WNHNN and CDR2 as SYGVQD (reference sequence). CDR3 nucleotide sequence: TGCGCCAGCAGTGAGGTGCCCCCGGCCCAGTACTTC. Translating it yields CASSEVPPAQYF.

The chain couples TRBV19 to TRBJ2-7, with 11 bases fitting TRBD2. The CDR3 covers 14 residues. Unmatched junction bases numbered 3, after V lost 5 bases and J lost 3 bases. Germline loops: CDR1 LNHDA, CDR2 SQIVND (reference sequence). The CDR3 protein is CASSSSGRFYEQYF. CDR3 sequence (DNA): TGTGCCAGTAGTTCTAGCGGGAGGTTCTACGAGCAGTACTTC.

This clone was seen just once. The chain is built from TRBV28 and TRBJ1-5; D not certain. Between the trimmed V and J ends, which lost 7 bases and 7 bases, there was a span of 14 bases. Germline-derived CDR1 and CDR2 are MDHEN and SYDVKM. The length of the CDR3 is 13 residues. The CDR3 here is CASNGVGGQPQHF. CDR3 nucleotides: TGTGCCAGCAACGGTGTTGGAGGACAGCCCCAGCATTTT.

This chain joins TRBV6-5 and TRBJ2-1; D remains ambiguous. Trimming took off 2 bases at V and 0 bases at J, with 5 bases between the two ends. The CDR3 runs to 14 residues. Germline assignment: CDR1 MNHEY and CDR2 SVGAGI. The CDR3 spells CASSYASSYNEQFF. The DNA of the CDR3 is TGTGCCAGCAGTTACGCCAGCTCCTACAATGAGCAGTTCTTC.

V is TRBV11-2 and J is TRBJ1-1, with 7 positions matching TRBD1. The germline CDR1 and CDR2 sequences are SGHAT and FQNNGV. The CDR3 has 17 residues. Losses at the gene ends were 1 base for V and 1 base for J; bases not matched to a gene: 9. CDR3 nucleotide sequence: TGTGCCAGCAGCTTAGTCCCTTTTAGGGGGCAGAACACTGAAGCTTTCTTT. Its protein is CASSLVPFRGQNTEAFF.

The chain recombines TRBV6-6 with TRBJ1-5, with 9 bases aligning to TRBD1. The germline gives CDR1 MNHNY, CDR2 SVGAGI (reference sequence). Trimming removed 7 bases from V and 7 bases from J; junction bases left unmatched: 20. The CDR3 has 18 residues. CDR3 DNA sequence: TGTGCCAGCAATCGCGTACCTCCCCGACAGGGGGTCGGCCAGCCCCAGCATTTT. Amino acids: CASNRVPPRQGVGQPQHF.

V is TRBV7-9 and J is TRBJ2-3; D is unclear. Looked up from germline, CDR1 is SEHNR and CDR2 is FQNEAQ (reference sequence). This CDR3 region has 13 residues. Trimming pared 2 bases from V and 4 bases from J, leaving 7 bases between. DNA for the CDR3: TGTGCCAGCAGCTTACCGGTTCCAGATACGCAGTATTTT. The encoded protein is CASSLPVPDTQYF.

The rearrangement uses TRBV10-3 and TRBJ2-3, with 7 bases that match TRBD1. Losses at the gene ends were 7 bases for V and 1 base for J; bases not matched to a gene: 2. This CDR3 has 13 residues. Germline V lookup: CDR1 ENHRY, CDR2 SYGVKD. The CDR3 nucleotides are TGTGCCATCAATGGACAGGGCACAGATACGCAGTATTTT. It is translated as CAINGQGTDTQYF.

V is TRBV28 and J is TRBJ1-5; D may be TRBD1 (5 bases). Trimming took 0 bases from V and 2 from J, leaving 8 bases between them. CDR3 length equals 15 residues. CDR1 and CDR2 from the germline V gene are MDHEN and SYDVKM. This CDR3 reads CASSLWGEGNQPQHF. The CDR3 DNA follows: TGTGCCAGCAGTTTATGGGGGGAGGGCAATCAGCCCCAGCATTTT.